Listed here are 2 T cell receptor beta chains from one sample, sequenced in a study of control samples from healthy donors and cancer patients (dated by TCRdb to the early 2020s). Library preparation used the immunoSEQ multiplex PCR assay. TCRdb limited this immuneACCESS table to in-frame rearrangements with V and J called. A share of clones is missing; checked studies link under half to unresolved V genes, and the rest is unexplained. This sample gives 75,000 to 100,000 clones in total; 80% to 95% of them show up just once. Of the sample, approximately 3% falls within the top ten clones. Sequencing was carried out using blood. These receptors originate from a human donor in good health. The donor label of this sample is uncertain.

The chain has TRBV6-1 and TRBJ1-2; D call uncertain. The V end lost 1 base, the J end lost 4 bases, and 10 bases lay between the germline ends. The CDR3 runs to 14 residues. The V gene's germline CDR1 is MNHNS and CDR2 SASEGT. CDR3 nucleotide sequence: TGTGCCAGCAGTGAAGTGGGAGGGAGCTATGGCTACACCTTC. It translates to CASSEVGGSYGYTF.

The gene calls are TRBV24-1 and TRBJ1-5; 11 bases fit TRBD1. Trimming cost V 4 bases and J 6 bases; bases outside gene matches: 10. CDR1 is KGHDR and CDR2 is SFDVKD in the germline V gene. CDR3 length: 17 residues. The CDR3 here is CATSENPRTGGSQPQHF. CDR3 in DNA: TGTGCCACCAGTGAGAACCCCCGGACAGGGGGCAGTCAGCCCCAGCATTTT.